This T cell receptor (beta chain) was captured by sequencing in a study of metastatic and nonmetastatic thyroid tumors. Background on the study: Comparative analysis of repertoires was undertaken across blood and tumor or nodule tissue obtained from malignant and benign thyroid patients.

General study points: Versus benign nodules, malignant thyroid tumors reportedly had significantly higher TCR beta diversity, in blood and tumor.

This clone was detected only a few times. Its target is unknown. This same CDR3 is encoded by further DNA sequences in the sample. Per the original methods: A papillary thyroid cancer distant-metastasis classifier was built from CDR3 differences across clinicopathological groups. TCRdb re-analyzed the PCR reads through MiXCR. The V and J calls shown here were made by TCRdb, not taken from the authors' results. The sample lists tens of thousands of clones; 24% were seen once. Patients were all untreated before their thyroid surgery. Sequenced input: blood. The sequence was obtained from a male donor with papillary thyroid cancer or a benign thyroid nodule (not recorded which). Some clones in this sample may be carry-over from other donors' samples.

The CDR3 spells CASSLETSGRGIQYF. The DNA of the CDR3 is TGCGCCAGCAGCTTGGAGACCAGCGGGCGGGGGATTCAGTACTTC. The chain carries TRBV5-1 and TRBJ2-4; 7 nucleotides line up with TRBD2. The CDR3 is 15 residues long. With V trimmed by 0 bases and J by 10 bases, 10 bases remained unmatched. From germline, CDR1 is SGHRS and CDR2 YFSETQ.